The clone carrying this T cell receptor (beta chain) was counted only a few times. Its antigen is currently unknown. The sample is drawn from a study of response to subunit inactivated influenza vaccine. Trimming cost V 0 bases and J 3 bases, with 12 bases left between them. This CDR3 is built from 15 residues. Germline CDR1 is LGHNA and CDR2 is YSLEER. TCRdb analysed the RT-PCR reads with MiXCR anew, one entry per CDR3 protein. The table lists fewer than 700,000 distinct CDR3 sequences, 10% to 15% of them singletons. Study-wide results and caveats: Researchers suggested that each seasonal influenza vaccination recruits few new T cells.

The rearrangement joins TRBV4-3 to TRBJ2-7, with D perhaps TRBD1 (6 bases). The receptor was isolated from a man in his forties or fifties who received an inactivated influenza vaccine. This specimen consisted of PBMCs from blood, obtained roughly 45 days after vaccination. CDR3 in DNA: TGCGCCAGCAGCCAAGACTTCCGGGACAACTACGAGCAGTACTTC. Protein sequence: CASSQDFRDNYEQYF.